This T cell receptor (beta chain) stems from a study of cytomegalovirus exposure and HLA in healthy donors. Study results and limitations: Productive status was seen about 90% or about 30% of the time for most TCR beta V segments in an earlier analysis. Association of a missense DCLRE1C variant with TCR beta V- and J-gene trimming was reported in a later analysis.

This clone was seen a few times. Its target is not known. Amplification used 60 Vbeta primers and 13 Jbeta primers. Per the study methods: There were around 80 million unique TCR beta chains by a later count, and 10 million to 12 million of them were shared. TCRdb's table, derived via immunoSEQ multiplex PCR, lists solely in-frame clones and lacks some. Clone size and the V and J calls come from that table; the DNA yielded D and trimming. The sample yields roughly 110,000 clones, roughly 87% seen once. The source material was PBMCs. This TCR was recovered from a man aged 25-45 years in good health and CMV-seropositive.

This CDR3 is CASNNRDRGYEQYF. DNA of the CDR3: TGTGCCAGCAACAACCGGGACAGGGGCTACGAGCAGTACTTC. This chain links TRBV6-1 with TRBJ2-7, with 10 bases lining up with TRBD1. Germline assignment: CDR1 MNHNS and CDR2 SASEGT. The ends lost 7 bases at V and 3 bases at J; junction bases unmatched: 6. The CDR3 has 14 amino acids.